The T cell receptor beta chain described here comes from a study of blood T cell repertoires in COVID-19. Study-level background: Sites in the United States, Italy and Spain provided acute and convalescent COVID-19 samples.

Here immunoSEQ multiplex PCR was the method, and the copy in TCRdb shows in-frame clones only, minus some. The sample has 250,000 to 300,000 clones, around 90% seen once. The CDR3 runs to 15 residues. The germline gives CDR1 SEHNR, CDR2 FQNEAQ (reference sequence). Trimming took 1 base from V and 10 from J, leaving 19 bases between them. This clonotype was obtained from a woman between 50 and 59 years old with COVID-19, enrolled during active disease. Sequenced: peripheral blood. The chain combines TRBV7-9 with TRBJ2-5; possible D gene TRBD2, 6 bases. The CDR3, as DNA: TGTGCCAGCAGCTTAGAGGTAGCGGCCACTAAGGGCCAGTACTTC. As protein: CASSLEVAATKGQYF.